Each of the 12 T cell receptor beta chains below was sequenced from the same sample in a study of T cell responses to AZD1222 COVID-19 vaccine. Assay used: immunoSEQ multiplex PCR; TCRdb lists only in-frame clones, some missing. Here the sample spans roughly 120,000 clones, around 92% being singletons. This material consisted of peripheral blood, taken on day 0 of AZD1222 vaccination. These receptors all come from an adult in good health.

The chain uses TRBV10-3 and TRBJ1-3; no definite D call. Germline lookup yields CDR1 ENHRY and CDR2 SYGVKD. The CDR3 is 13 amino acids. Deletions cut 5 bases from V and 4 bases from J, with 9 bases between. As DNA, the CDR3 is TGTGCCATCAGTCCTGGTTACGGAAACACCATATATTTT. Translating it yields CAISPGYGNTIYF.

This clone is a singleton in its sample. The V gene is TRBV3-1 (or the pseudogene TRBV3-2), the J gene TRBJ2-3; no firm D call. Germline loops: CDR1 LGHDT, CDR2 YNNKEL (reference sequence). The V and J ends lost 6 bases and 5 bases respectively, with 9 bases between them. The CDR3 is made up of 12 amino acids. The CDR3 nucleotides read TGTGCCAGCAGTAATGTCGGAGATACGCAGTATTTT. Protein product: CASSNVGDTQYF.

CDR3 protein: CASSLGAGQPGETQYF. CDR3 nucleotides: TGTGCCAGCAGCTTAGGGGCCGGACAGCCTGGGGAGACCCAGTACTTC. V is TRBV7-7 and J is TRBJ2-5; tentative D call: TRBD1 (6 bases). The CDR3 is 16 amino acids. Germline V gives CDR1 SSHAT, CDR2 FNYEAQ (reference sequence). Trimming took 1 base from V and 5 from J, leaving 17 bases between them.

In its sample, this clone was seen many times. CDR3 in DNA: TGTGCCACCAGCACGGTGACAGGGCGCGAGCAGTACTTC. It codes for CATSTVTGREQYF. The chain employs TRBV15 and TRBJ2-7; 7 positions agree with TRBD1. CDR1 LNHNV and CDR2 YYDKDF come from the germline V gene (reference sequence). Losses at the gene ends were 4 bases for V and 6 bases for J; bases not matched to a gene: 6. The CDR3 is 13 residues long.

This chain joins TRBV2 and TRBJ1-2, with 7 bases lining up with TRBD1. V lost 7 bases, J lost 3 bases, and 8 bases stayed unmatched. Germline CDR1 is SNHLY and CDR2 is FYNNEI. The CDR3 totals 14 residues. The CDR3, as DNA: TGTGCCAGCATTCCAGGGGGGCCGGACTATGGCTACACCTTC. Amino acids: CASIPGGPDYGYTF.

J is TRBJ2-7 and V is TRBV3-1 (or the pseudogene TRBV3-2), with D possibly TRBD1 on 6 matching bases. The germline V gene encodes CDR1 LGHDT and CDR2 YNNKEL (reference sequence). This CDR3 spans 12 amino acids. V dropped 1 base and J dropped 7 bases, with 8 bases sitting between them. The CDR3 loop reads CASSQARGEQYF. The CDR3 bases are TGTGCCAGCAGCCAAGCGAGGGGGGAGCAGTACTTC.

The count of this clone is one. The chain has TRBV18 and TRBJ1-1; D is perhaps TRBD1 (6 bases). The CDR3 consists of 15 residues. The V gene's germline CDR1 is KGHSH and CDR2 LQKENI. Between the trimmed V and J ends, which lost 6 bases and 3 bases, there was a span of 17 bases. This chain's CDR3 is CASSPMWGQDTEAFF. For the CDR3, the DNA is TGTGCCAGCTCCCCCATGTGGGGGCAGGACACTGAAGCTTTCTTT.

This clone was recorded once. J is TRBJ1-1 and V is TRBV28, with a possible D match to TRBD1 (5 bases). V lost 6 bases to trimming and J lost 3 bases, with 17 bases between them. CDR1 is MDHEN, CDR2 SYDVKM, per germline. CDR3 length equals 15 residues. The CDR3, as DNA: TGTGCCAGCAGCTCCCAGCAGGGTCAGTACACTGAAGCTTTCTTT. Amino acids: CASSSQQGQYTEAFF.

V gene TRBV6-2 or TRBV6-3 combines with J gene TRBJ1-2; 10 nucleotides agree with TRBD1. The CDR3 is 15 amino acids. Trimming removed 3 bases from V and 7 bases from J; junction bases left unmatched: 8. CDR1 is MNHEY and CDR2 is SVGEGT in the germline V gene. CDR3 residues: CASSYAKGQGFGYTF. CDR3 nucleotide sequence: TGTGCCAGCAGTTATGCCAAGGGACAGGGGTTTGGCTACACCTTC.

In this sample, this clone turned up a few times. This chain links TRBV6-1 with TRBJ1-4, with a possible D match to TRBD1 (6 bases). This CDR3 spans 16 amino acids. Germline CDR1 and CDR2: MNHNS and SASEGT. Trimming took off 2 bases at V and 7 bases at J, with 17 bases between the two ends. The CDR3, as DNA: TGTGCCAGCAGTGAATGGGGGGCAAATGAAGGTGAAAAACTGTTTTTT. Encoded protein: CASSEWGANEGEKLFF.

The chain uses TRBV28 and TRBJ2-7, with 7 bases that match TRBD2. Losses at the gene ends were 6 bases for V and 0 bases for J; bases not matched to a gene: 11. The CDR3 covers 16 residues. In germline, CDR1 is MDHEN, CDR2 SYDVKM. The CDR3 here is CASSLPGGGSSYEQYF. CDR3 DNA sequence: TGTGCCAGCAGCCTCCCGGGCGGCGGGAGCTCCTACGAGCAGTACTTC. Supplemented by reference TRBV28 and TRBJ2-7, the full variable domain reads DVKVTQSSRYLVKRTGEKVFLECVQDMDHENMFWYRQDPGLGLRLIYFSYDVKMKEKGDIPEGYSVSREKKERFSLILESASTNQTSMYLCASSLPGGGSSYEQYFGPGTRLTVT.

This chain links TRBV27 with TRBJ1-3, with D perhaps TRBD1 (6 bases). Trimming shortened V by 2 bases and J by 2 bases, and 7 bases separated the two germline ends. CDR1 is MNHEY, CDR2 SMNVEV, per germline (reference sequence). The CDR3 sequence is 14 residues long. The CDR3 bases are TGTGCCAGCAGTTTAAGGGGGGCTGGAAACACCATATATTTT. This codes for CASSLRGAGNTIYF.